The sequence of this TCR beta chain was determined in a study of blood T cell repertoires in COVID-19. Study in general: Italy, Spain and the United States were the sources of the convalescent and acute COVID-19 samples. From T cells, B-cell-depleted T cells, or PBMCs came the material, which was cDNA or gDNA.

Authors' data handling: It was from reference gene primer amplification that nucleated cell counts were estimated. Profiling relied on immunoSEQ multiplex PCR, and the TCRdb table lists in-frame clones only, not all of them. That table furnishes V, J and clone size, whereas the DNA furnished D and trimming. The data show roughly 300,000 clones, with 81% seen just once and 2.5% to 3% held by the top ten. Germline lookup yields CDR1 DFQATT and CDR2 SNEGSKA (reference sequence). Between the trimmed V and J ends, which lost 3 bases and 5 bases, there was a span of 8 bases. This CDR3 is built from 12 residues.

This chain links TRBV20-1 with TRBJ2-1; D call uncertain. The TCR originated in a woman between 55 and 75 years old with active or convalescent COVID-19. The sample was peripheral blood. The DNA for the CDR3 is TGCAGTGCTAGTAGAGGAAACAATGAGCAGTTCTTC. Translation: CSASRGNNEQFF.